This is a list of T cell receptor beta chains from one sample in a study of T-cell memory formation after mild COVID-19. TCRdb analysed the 5' RACE reads with MiXCR anew, one entry per CDR3 protein. Here the sample spans around 450,000 distinct CDR3 sequences, about 24% being singletons. Input material: PBMCs or a T cell subset sorted from them (not recorded which). Every receptor here comes from an adult woman who had mild COVID-19 (a few samples of this study predate the infection). Cell type and time point are not known. CDR3s include the opening cysteine and the closing phenylalanine or tryptophan. A D gene is named only where the DNA matches it firmly. Clone size is stated in some rows and not others, as once, few, many or a class when expanded.

>TRBJ2-3|TRBD2|TRBV4-1|-
CASSPERGRGTDTQYF
TGCGCCAGCAGCCCGGAGAGAGGGAGGGGAACAGATACGCAGTATTTT
>TRBJ2-3|-|TRBV6-2/TRBV6-3|few
CASSRHRDRITDTQYF
TGTGCCAGCAGTCGACACCGGGACCGAATCACAGATACGCAGTATTTT
>TRBJ1-5|-|TRBV28|-
CASSNQRGGNQPQHF
TGTGCCAGCAGTAACCAGAGGGGGGGCAATCAGCCCCAGCATTTT
>TRBJ1-1|-|TRBV6-5|few
CASSSYRAVTEAFF
TGTGCCAGCAGTAGTTACAGGGCTGTCACTGAAGCTTTCTTT
>TRBJ2-5|-|TRBV6-6|-
CASSKGVKGETQYF
TGTGCCAGCAGCAAGGGGGTTAAGGGGGAGACCCAGTACTTC
>TRBJ2-2|-|TRBV4-1|-
CASSQAVTGDGTRRSGELFF
TGCGCCAGCAGCCAAGCGGTAACAGGGGATGGGACTAGGCGGAGCGGGGAGCTGTTTTTT
>TRBJ2-5|-|TRBV7-9|few
CASSSFLNGPWEETQYF
TGTGCCAGCAGCTCGTTTCTCAACGGACCCTGGGAGGAGACCCAGTACTTC
>TRBJ2-6|-|TRBV7-9|few
CASSPRPGANVLTF
TGTGCCAGCAGCCCCCGACCTGGGGCCAACGTCCTGACTTTC
>TRBJ1-6|TRBD1|TRBV27|few
CASRGTGALHF
TGTGCCAGCAGGGGGACAGGGGCCCTCCACTTT
>TRBJ2-5|-|TRBV2|once
CASSVAYQETQYF
TGTGCCAGTTCAGTGGCGTACCAAGAGACCCAGTACTTC
>TRBJ1-2|-|TRBV28|-
CASSLGLLPGYTF
TGTGCCAGCAGTTTAGGGCTGTTGCCGGGCTACACCTTC
>TRBJ1-5|-|TRBV7-9|-
CASSLSTGGQPQHF
TGTGCCAGCAGCTTGTCGACAGGCGGTCAGCCCCAGCATTTT
>TRBJ2-1|TRBD2|TRBV20-1|few
CSQAGGNGEQFF
TGCAGTCAGGCGGGGGGGAACGGGGAGCAGTTCTTC
>TRBJ2-3|-|TRBV7-2|few
CASSLVVAGSTDTQYF
TGTGCCAGCAGCTTGGTAGTGGCGGGGAGCACAGATACGCAGTATTTT
>TRBJ1-1|-|TRBV12-3/TRBV12-4|many
CASSWYSMNTEAFF
TGTGCCAGCAGTTGGTACTCCATGAACACTGAAGCTTTCTTT
>TRBJ1-2|-|TRBV20-1|-
CSARDHDSPYGYTF
TGCAGTGCTAGAGATCACGACAGTCCCTATGGCTACACCTTC
>TRBJ1-1|TRBD1|TRBV9|few
CASSEGQGWAYTEAFF
TGTGCCAGCAGCGAGGGACAGGGATGGGCATACACTGAAGCTTTCTTT
>TRBJ1-2|-|TRBV7-9|-
CASSEATPGPNYGYTF
TGTGCCAGCAGCGAAGCTACCCCGGGACCTAACTATGGCTACACCTTC
>TRBJ1-2|-|TRBV7-9|-
CASSLARDSQGYTF
TGTGCCAGCAGCTTAGCGCGAGACTCACAAGGCTACACCTTC
>TRBJ2-7|TRBD1|TRBV4-2|many
CASSQKEGTGAHEQYF
TGTGCCAGCAGCCAAAAGGAAGGGACAGGGGCGCATGAGCAGTACTTC
>TRBJ2-7|-|TRBV29-1|few
CSVGSLRDEQYF
TGCAGCGTTGGGAGCCTCCGAGACGAGCAGTACTTC
>TRBJ2-2|-|TRBV30|few
CALLLGTEMNTGELFF
TGTGCCTTACTGTTAGGGACGGAGATGAACACCGGGGAGCTGTTTTTT
>TRBJ1-5|-|TRBV4-3|few
CASSQDGEDNQPQHF
TGCGCCAGCAGCCAAGACGGAGAAGACAATCAGCCCCAGCATTTT
>TRBJ2-4|-|TRBV24-1|few
CATSDPKWRGGDIQYF
TGTGCCACCAGTGACCCTAAATGGAGGGGAGGCGACATTCAGTACTTC
>TRBJ1-1|TRBD1|TRBV7-9|-
CASSRFETGSIEAFF
TGTGCCAGCAGCCGGTTTGAGACAGGGTCTATCGAAGCTTTCTTT
>TRBJ1-1|TRBD1|TRBV9|few
CASSVPEGAMTEAFF
TGTGCCAGCAGCGTACCAGAGGGGGCGATGACTGAAGCTTTCTTT
>TRBJ2-3|-|TRBV24-1|-
CATRYGPSSDTQYF
TGTGCCACCAGATACGGGCCCTCTTCCGATACGCAGTATTTT
>TRBJ2-3|TRBD1|TRBV5-1|few
CASSLTRQGTDTQYF
TGCGCCAGCAGCTTGACGCGACAGGGAACAGATACGCAGTATTTT
>TRBJ1-1|TRBD1|TRBV3-1|few
CASSGQGNTEAFF
TGTGCCAGCAGCGGACAGGGGAACACTGAAGCTTTCTTT
>TRBJ1-1|-|TRBV7-3|once
CASSFGSATEAFF
TGTGCCAGCAGCTTCGGGTCAGCCACTGAAGCTTTCTTT
>TRBJ2-3|TRBD2|TRBV6-2/TRBV6-3|-
CASSRGLAGEAYTQYF
TGTGCCAGCAGCCGGGGACTAGCGGGAGAGGCGTATACGCAGTATTTT
>TRBJ2-7|-|TRBV4-1|few
CASSQATGSPEQYF
TGCGCCAGCAGCCAAGCTACAGGGTCTCCTGAGCAGTACTTC
>TRBJ1-1|-|TRBV20-1|-
CSASMGGGNTEAFF
TGCAGTGCTAGCATGGGGGGCGGGAACACTGAAGCTTTCTTT
>TRBJ2-7|TRBD2|TRBV3-1|few
CASLAGGPGGVQYF
TGTGCCAGCCTAGCGGGAGGGCCGGGAGGAGTGCAGTACTTC
>TRBJ2-3|TRBD2|TRBV7-9|once
CATSGDRDTQYF
TGTGCCACTAGCGGGGATCGGGATACGCAGTATTTT
>TRBJ2-1|-|TRBV20-1|-
CSARRPGLPNEQFF
TGCAGTGCCCGCCGACCGGGACTCCCAAATGAGCAGTTCTTC
>TRBJ2-1|TRBD2|TRBV3-1|few
CASSQGLAGGPKGEQFF
TGTGCCAGCAGCCAAGGGCTAGCGGGAGGGCCGAAGGGTGAGCAGTTCTTC
>TRBJ2-3|-|TRBV11-2|many
CASSLVPPGEGATDTQYF
TGTGCCAGCAGCTTAGTCCCACCGGGGGAGGGGGCCACAGATACGCAGTATTTT
>TRBJ2-1|-|TRBV15|few
CATSRDLAGNEQFF
TGTGCCACCAGCAGAGATCTAGCCGGCAATGAGCAGTTCTTC
>TRBJ2-3|-|TRBV7-8|few
CASSLGWALGADTQYF
TGTGCCAGCAGCTTAGGGTGGGCCCTAGGTGCAGATACGCAGTATTTT
>TRBJ1-1|-|TRBV7-2|few
CASSLRTAGTAYNTEAFF
TGTGCCAGCAGCTTAAGAACTGCCGGCACAGCTTACAACACTGAAGCTTTCTTT
>TRBJ2-7|-|TRBV10-3|-
CAISESGPYEQYF
TGTGCCATCAGTGAGTCTGGGCCCTACGAGCAGTACTTC
>TRBJ1-2|TRBD1|TRBV7-2|-
CASSSPGQGDYGYTF
TGTGCCAGCAGCTCCCCGGGACAGGGAGACTATGGCTACACCTTC
>TRBJ2-7|-|TRBV5-1|few
CASSWVQGYEQYF
TGCGCCAGCAGCTGGGTACAGGGCTACGAGCAGTACTTC
>TRBJ2-1|TRBD1|TRBV7-7|-
CASSLGGQGYNEQFF
TGTGCTAGCAGCCTAGGGGGACAGGGTTACAATGAGCAGTTCTTC
>TRBJ2-1|TRBD1|TRBV24-1|-
CATSDLNTGGDNEQFF
TGTGCCACCAGTGATTTGAATACAGGGGGCGACAATGAGCAGTTCTTC
>TRBJ1-6|TRBD1|TRBV5-1|few
CASSFGTGDSPLHF
TGCGCCAGCAGCTTCGGGACAGGGGATTCACCCCTCCACTTT
>TRBJ2-7|TRBD1|TRBV7-8|-
CASSLAGTGPYEQYF
TGTGCCAGCAGCTTAGCCGGGACAGGCCCCTACGAGCAGTACTTC
>TRBJ2-7|TRBD2|TRBV20-1|few
CSARGVPGEGSYYEQYF
TGCAGTGCTAGAGGTGTCCCGGGGGAGGGATCTTACTACGAGCAGTACTTC
>TRBJ2-5|-|TRBV7-2|-
CASSLVPGPEETQYF
TGTGCCAGCAGCTTAGTACCGGGACCTGAAGAGACCCAGTACTTC
>TRBJ2-2|-|TRBV6-6|few
CASIPDSTNTGELFF
TGTGCCAGCATTCCGGACAGCACGAACACCGGGGAGCTGTTTTTT
>TRBJ1-5|TRBD1|TRBV19|few
CASTPGGDYQPQHF
TGTGCCAGTACCCCAGGGGGGGACTATCAGCCCCAGCATTTT
>TRBJ1-1|-|TRBV9|-
CASSDLGGGSTEAFF
TGTGCCAGCAGCGACTTGGGGGGGGGCTCCACTGAAGCTTTCTTT
>TRBJ2-2|-|TRBV6-4|few
CASSEGIFNTGELFF
TGTGCCAGCAGCGAGGGCATCTTTAACACCGGGGAGCTGTTTTTT
>TRBJ2-7|TRBD1|TRBV2|-
CASSRDRGDHYEQYF
TGTGCCAGCAGCAGGGACAGGGGGGACCACTACGAGCAGTACTTC
>TRBJ2-3|-|TRBV18|few
CASSRGISSTDTQYF
TGTGCCAGCTCACGGGGGATCTCTAGCACAGATACGCAGTATTTT